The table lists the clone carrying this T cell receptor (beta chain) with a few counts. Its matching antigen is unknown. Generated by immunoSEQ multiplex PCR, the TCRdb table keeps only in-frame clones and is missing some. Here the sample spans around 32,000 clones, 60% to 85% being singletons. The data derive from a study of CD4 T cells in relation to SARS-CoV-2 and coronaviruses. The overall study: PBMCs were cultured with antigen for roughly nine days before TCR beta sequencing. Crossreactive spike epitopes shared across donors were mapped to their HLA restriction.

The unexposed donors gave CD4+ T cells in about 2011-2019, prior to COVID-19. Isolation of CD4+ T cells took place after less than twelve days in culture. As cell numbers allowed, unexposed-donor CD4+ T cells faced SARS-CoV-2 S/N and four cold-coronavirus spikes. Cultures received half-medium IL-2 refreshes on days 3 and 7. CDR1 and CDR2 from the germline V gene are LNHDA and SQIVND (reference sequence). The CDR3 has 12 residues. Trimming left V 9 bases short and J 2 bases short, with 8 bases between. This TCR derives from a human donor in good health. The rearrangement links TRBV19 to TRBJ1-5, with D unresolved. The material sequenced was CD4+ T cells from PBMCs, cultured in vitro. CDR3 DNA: TGTGCCAGGGCCGCGGGCAATCAGCCCCAGCATTTT. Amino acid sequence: CARAAGNQPQHF. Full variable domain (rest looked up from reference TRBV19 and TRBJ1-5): DGGITQSPKYLFRKEGQNVTLSCEQNLNHDAMYWYRQDPGQGLRLIYYSQIVNDFQKGDIAEGYSVSREKKESFPLTVTSAQKNPTAFYLCARAAGNQPQHFGDGTRLSIL.